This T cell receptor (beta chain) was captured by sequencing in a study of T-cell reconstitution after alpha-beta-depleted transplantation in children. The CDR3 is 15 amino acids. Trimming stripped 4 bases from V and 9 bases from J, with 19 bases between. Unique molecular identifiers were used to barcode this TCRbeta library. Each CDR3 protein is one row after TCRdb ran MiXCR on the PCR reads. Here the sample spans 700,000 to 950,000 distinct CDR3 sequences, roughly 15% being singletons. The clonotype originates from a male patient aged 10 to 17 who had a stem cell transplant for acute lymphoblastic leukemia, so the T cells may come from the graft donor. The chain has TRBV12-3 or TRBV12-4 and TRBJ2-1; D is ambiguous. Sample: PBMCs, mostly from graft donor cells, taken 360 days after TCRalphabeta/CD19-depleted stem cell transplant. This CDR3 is CASSYQLQGGSEQFF. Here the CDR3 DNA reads TGTGCCAGCAGTTACCAGCTGCAAGGCGGATCTGAGCAGTTCTTC.